This is a list of T cell receptor beta chains from one sample in a study of T cells after yellow fever vaccination. TCRdb fed the 5' RACE reads into MiXCR, producing one record per CDR3 protein. Of some 300,000 distinct CDR3 sequences listed, around 8.6% were seen once; the top ten hold about 3%. The specimen was CD4+ T cells sorted from PBMCs, collected 5 days after the yellow fever booster vaccination. These receptors all stem from a man between 18 and 29 years old who received the YFV17D yellow fever vaccine. Each CDR3 is given with its conserved first and last residue. The D gene is left open where the match is weak. Only part of the rows carry a size: once, few, many, or a class if the clone is expanded.

size,J,D,V,DNA,CDR3
many,TRBJ1-5,.,TRBV6-6,TGTGCCAGCAAACGATATGGGAGCAATCAGCCCCAGCATTTT,CASKRYGSNQPQHF
few,TRBJ2-3,TRBD2,TRBV18,TGTGCCAGCTCACCAGCGGGGGGAACCACAGATACGCAGTATTTT,CASSPAGGTTDTQYF
.,TRBJ1-1,.,TRBV20-1,TGCAGTGCTTATCAGGGATCCATGAACACTGAAGCTTTCTTT,CSAYQGSMNTEAFF
.,TRBJ2-5,TRBD1,TRBV4-3,TGCGCCAGCAGCCAAGATAGGGACAGTTTTGAGACCCAGTACTTC,CASSQDRDSFETQYF
many,TRBJ1-3,.,TRBV6-1,TGTGCCAGCAGTGTCCGGGGGGGGCCTCTAAGAGCTGGAAACACCATATATTTT,CASSVRGGPLRAGNTIYF
.,TRBJ1-2,.,TRBV29-1,TGCAGCGTTGAAGATCGTGGGGTAGTCTATGGCTACACCTTC,CSVEDRGVVYGYTF
.,TRBJ2-1,TRBD2,TRBV9,TGTGCCAGCACCCCGGGGGGTAGCTCCTACAATGAGCAGTTCTTC,CASTPGGSSYNEQFF
.,TRBJ1-2,TRBD1,TRBV19,TGTGCCAGTAGTCGAGACAGGGTCTATGGCTACACCTTC,CASSRDRVYGYTF
few,TRBJ2-5,.,TRBV15,TGTGCCACCAGCAGAGCAGGGGCAGGGAAAGAGACCCAGTACTTC,CATSRAGAGKETQYF
.,TRBJ2-4,.,TRBV5-1,TGCGCCAGCAGCTTGTTCCCAGGGGCAAAAAACATTCAGTACTTC,CASSLFPGAKNIQYF
.,TRBJ1-3,.,TRBV7-2,TGTGCCAGCAGCTTCGGGCAGGGGATCGGCACCATATATTTT,CASSFGQGIGTIYF
.,TRBJ1-2,TRBD1,TRBV20-1,TGCAGTGCCCCAGGACAGGGTCCGAACTATGGCTACACCTTC,CSAPGQGPNYGYTF
few,TRBJ1-2,.,TRBV6-5,TGTGCCACCTTCGGAGTTGGCTACACCTTC,CATFGVGYTF
.,TRBJ2-4,.,TRBV20-1,TGCAGTGCTAGAGATAGTGGGGGCTTAAACATTCAGTACTTC,CSARDSGGLNIQYF
many,TRBJ2-3,TRBD2,TRBV7-2,TGTGCCAGCAGCTTTACTAGCGGAGCCACAGATACGCAGTATTTT,CASSFTSGATDTQYF
few,TRBJ1-6,TRBD1,TRBV18,TGTGCCAGCTCACCTAAAGCCGGGACAGGGACGTCACCCCTCCACTTT,CASSPKAGTGTSPLHF
.,TRBJ2-2,.,TRBV2,TGTGCCAGCAGGGGGCAGATGAACACCGGGGAGCTGTTTTTT,CASRGQMNTGELFF
few,TRBJ1-1,.,TRBV6-1,TGTGCCAGCAGTGCCGTCATCGGGGACGGCCTTGAAGCTTTCTTT,CASSAVIGDGLEAFF
.,TRBJ1-1,TRBD1,TRBV7-9,TGTGCCAGCAGCTTTACTACAGGGGGATGGAACACTGAAGCTTTCTTT,CASSFTTGGWNTEAFF
.,TRBJ2-4,.,TRBV4-1,TGCGCCAGCAGCCAAGGCGCACAGGGAGGCCTAGCCAAAAACATTCAGTACTTC,CASSQGAQGGLAKNIQYF
.,TRBJ2-3,.,TRBV7-9,TGTGCCAGCAGCTTAGCCAGGGGAGCACCGTATTTT,CASSLARGAPYF
.,TRBJ2-3,.,TRBV6-2/TRBV6-3,TGTGCCAGCGCGTGGGAGGAGGGAGCCGATACGCAGTATTTT,CASAWEEGADTQYF
few,TRBJ1-2,TRBD1,TRBV20-1,TGCAGTGCTTTCACAGGGGGCTCGGAAGGCTACACCTTC,CSAFTGGSEGYTF
few,TRBJ2-7,TRBD1,TRBV6-5,TGTGCCAGCAGTTCTCTGACAGGGCTCGAGCAGTACTTC,CASSSLTGLEQYF
.,TRBJ2-3,.,TRBV4-2,TGTGCCAGCAGCCAATCCGGTCAACACCGAGATACGCAGTATTTT,CASSQSGQHRDTQYF
few,TRBJ2-3,TRBD2,TRBV3-1,TGTGCCAGCAGCCAAGATCGAAGACTAGCGGGCACAGATACGCAGTATTTT,CASSQDRRLAGTDTQYF
many,TRBJ2-5,TRBD2,TRBV6-2/TRBV6-3,TGTGCCAGCAGTGAAGCGGGGGCCCAAGAGACCCAGTACTTC,CASSEAGAQETQYF
.,TRBJ2-2,.,TRBV11-1,TGTGCCAGCAGCTCGGCCAGGGGCTTCCAAGCGAACACCGGGGAGCTGTTTTTT,CASSSARGFQANTGELFF
few,TRBJ1-2,TRBD1,TRBV3-1,TGTGCCAGCAGTGGACAGGGGGCCTATGGCTACACCTTC,CASSGQGAYGYTF
many,TRBJ2-5,TRBD2,TRBV20-1,TGCAGTGCCCCAAGCGGGGGGGCCCCAGAGACCCAGTACTTC,CSAPSGGAPETQYF
few,TRBJ1-5,.,TRBV5-4,TGTGCCAGCAGCTTGGCGCCGGGGGCGGCAGCGAATCAGCCCCAGCATTTT,CASSLAPGAAANQPQHF
few,TRBJ1-2,.,TRBV4-1,TGCGCCAGCAGTCCCCCCGACACGTATGGCTACACCTTC,CASSPPDTYGYTF
few,TRBJ1-6,TRBD1,TRBV10-3,TGTGCCATCAGCCGGGACAGGGCAAATTCACCCCTCCACTTT,CAISRDRANSPLHF